This TCR beta chain was sequenced for a study of T cells after yellow fever vaccination. Overall study results and limits: Most clones from primary vaccination resurfaced after the booster (around 95% CD4, around 89% CD8). FACS-sorted repertoires might harbor abundant contaminating clonotypes from the bulk population.

A few counts support this clonotype. Its cognate antigen is unknown. TCRdb re-derived calls from the 5' RACE reads in MiXCR, one entry per CDR3 protein. The table has 300,000 to 350,000 distinct CDR3 sequences, 3.5% to 4.5% seen once. The sample here was PBMCs, taken 15 days after the yellow fever booster vaccination. The TCR comes from a man aged 18 to 30 who received the YFV17D yellow fever vaccine.

The CDR3 protein is CASSLEGGRVDGYTF. CDR3 DNA: TGCGCCAGCAGCTTGGAGGGGGGGAGAGTTGACGGCTACACCTTC. The genes are TRBV5-1 and TRBJ1-2; a weak D match, TRBD1 (6 bases). The CDR3 contains 15 residues. Germline-derived CDR1 and CDR2 are SGHRS and YFSETQ. Trimming took 0 bases from V and 8 from J, leaving 17 bases between them.